This TCR beta chain was profiled in a study of cytotoxic CD8 clonotypes in ibrutinib-treated CLL. Sequencing used immunoSEQ multiplex PCR; TCRdb keeps in-frame clones, though not all of them. The table includes 50,000 or so clones, around four fifths detected once. About this clone: Its antigen is unknown.

This CDR3 is built from 17 residues. From germline, CDR1 is MDHEN and CDR2 SYDVKM. Trimming took off 2 bases at V and 4 bases at J, with 20 bases between the two ends. Broader study findings: Upon ibrutinib response clonality rose, and upon progression it fell back toward baseline.

This specimen consisted of PBMCs, obtained after 24 months of ibrutinib treatment. This TCR came from a human donor with chronic lymphocytic leukemia. This rearrangement joins TRBV28 to TRBJ1-2; D is perhaps TRBD1 (5 bases). The CDR3 DNA reads as TGTGCCAGCAGTTTACGAGGAGAGGGGCGCCGGGGCTATGGCTACACCTTC. Translating gives CASSLRGEGRRGYGYTF.